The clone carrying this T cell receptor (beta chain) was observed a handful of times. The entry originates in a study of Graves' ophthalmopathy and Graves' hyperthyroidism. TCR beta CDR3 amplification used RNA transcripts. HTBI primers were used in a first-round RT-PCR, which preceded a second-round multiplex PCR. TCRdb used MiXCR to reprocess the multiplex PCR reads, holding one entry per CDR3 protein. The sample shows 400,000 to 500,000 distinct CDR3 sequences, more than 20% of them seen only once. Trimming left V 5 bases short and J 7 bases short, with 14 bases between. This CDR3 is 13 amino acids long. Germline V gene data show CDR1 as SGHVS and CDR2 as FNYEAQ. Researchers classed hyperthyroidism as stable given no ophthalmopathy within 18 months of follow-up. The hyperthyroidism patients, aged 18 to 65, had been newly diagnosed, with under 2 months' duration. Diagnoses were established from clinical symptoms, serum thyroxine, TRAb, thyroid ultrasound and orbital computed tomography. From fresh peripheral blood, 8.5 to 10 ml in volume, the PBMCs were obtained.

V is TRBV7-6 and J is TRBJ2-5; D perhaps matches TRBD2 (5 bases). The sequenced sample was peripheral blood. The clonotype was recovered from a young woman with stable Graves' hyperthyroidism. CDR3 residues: CASSKEALRTQYF. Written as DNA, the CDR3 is TGTGCCAGCAGCAAGGAGGCCCTTAGGACCCAGTACTTC. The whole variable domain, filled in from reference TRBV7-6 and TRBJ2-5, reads GAGVSQSPRYKVTKRGQDVALRCDPISGHVSLYWYRQALGQGPEFLTYFNYEAQQDKSGLPNDRFSAERPEGSISTLTIQRTEQRDSAMYRCASSKEALRTQYFGPGTRLLVL.